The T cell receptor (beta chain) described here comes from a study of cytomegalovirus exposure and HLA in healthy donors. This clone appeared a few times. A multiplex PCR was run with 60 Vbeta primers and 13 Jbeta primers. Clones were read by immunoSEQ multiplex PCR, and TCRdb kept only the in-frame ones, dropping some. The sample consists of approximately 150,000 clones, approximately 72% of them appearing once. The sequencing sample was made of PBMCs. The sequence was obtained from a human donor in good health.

The CDR3 DNA follows: TGTGCCAGCAGCACGAGGACAGGCTACGAGCAGTACTTC. The encoded protein is CASSTRTGYEQYF. The chain employs TRBV7-8 and TRBJ2-7, with 7 positions matching TRBD1. With V trimmed by 5 bases and J by 3 bases, 4 bases remained unmatched. Germline lookup yields CDR1 SGHVS and CDR2 FQNEAQ. The CDR3 extends over 13 amino acids. Based on the CDR3 plus reference TRBV7-8 and TRBJ2-7, the full variable domain is GAGVSQSPRYKVAKRGQDVALRCDPISGHVSLFWYQQALGQGPEFLTYFQNEAQLDKSGLPSDRFFAERPEGSVSTLKIQRTQQEDSAVYLCASSTRTGYEQYFGPGTRLTVT.